This passage covers 7 T cell receptor beta chains from one sample sequenced in a study of OX40 agonist ivuxolimab in advanced cancers. Assay used: immunoSEQ multiplex PCR; TCRdb lists only in-frame clones, some missing. Of around 30,000 clones in the sample, less than 90% are singletons; the top ten hold over 25%. Sequencing was performed on CD4+ or CD8+ T cells sorted from blood, taken in a trial of the OX40 agonist ivuxolimab. The receptor set was obtained from an adult with an advanced solid tumor such as melanoma, head and neck, liver or kidney cancer.

The CDR3 region has the DNA TGCAGCGCCATGACTAGCGGGAGTTCCTACGAGCAGTACTTC. Protein sequence: CSAMTSGSSYEQYF. The chain carries TRBV29-1 and TRBJ2-7, with 12 bases aligning to TRBD2. J gave up 1 base and V 7 bases, and 5 bases lay outside the gene matches. Looked up from germline, CDR1 is SQVTM and CDR2 is ANQGSEA. The CDR3 loop spans 14 amino acids.

The CDR3 DNA follows: TGTGCCAGCAGCTTAATGGGGGGAACAGATACGCAGTATTTT. Translated, it gives CASSLMGGTDTQYF. This chain connects TRBV7-3 to TRBJ2-3; TRBD2 might be the D (6 bases). V was trimmed by 1 base and J by 3 bases, leaving 8 bases between them. Germline assignment: CDR1 SGHTA and CDR2 FQGTGA. The CDR3 length is 14 residues.

The CDR3, as DNA: TGTGCCAGCAGCTTGTTGAACACTGAAGCTTTCTTT. The encoded protein is CASSLLNTEAFF. The chain has TRBV7-9 and TRBJ1-1, with unresolved D. Per the germline V gene, CDR1 is SEHNR and CDR2 is FQNEAQ (reference sequence). The CDR3 spans 12 residues. Trimming cost V 3 bases and J 0 bases, with 2 bases left between them.

The DNA for the CDR3 is TGTGCCAGCAGCTTAGCTCGGACTAGCGGGAGGATCAATGAGCAGTTCTTC. It specifies CASSLARTSGRINEQFF. The rearrangement uses TRBV7-8 and TRBJ2-1, with 14 bases that match TRBD2. V lost 0 bases and J lost 6; bases outside the gene matches: 4. The CDR3 extends over 17 amino acids. Germline CDR1 is SGHVS and CDR2 is FQNEAQ. The complete variable domain, with remaining parts taken from reference TRBV7-8 and TRBJ2-1, reads GAGVSQSPRYKVAKRGQDVALRCDPISGHVSLFWYQQALGQGPEFLTYFQNEAQLDKSGLPSDRFFAERPEGSVSTLKIQRTQQEDSAVYLCASSLARTSGRINEQFFGPGTRLTVL.

This chain uses TRBV7-6 with TRBJ2-7; 8 positions agree with TRBD2. V lost 5 bases and J lost 1; bases outside the gene matches: 7. CDR3 size: 15 residues. CDR1 SGHVS and CDR2 FNYEAQ come from the germline V gene. CDR3 sequence: CASSPTGGSSYEQYF. CDR3 sequence (DNA): TGTGCCAGCAGCCCCACGGGGGGGTCTTCCTACGAGCAGTACTTC.

The rearrangement uses TRBV7-9 and TRBJ1-1; D is unclear. The CDR3 runs 13 residues. Trimming took off 5 bases at V and 5 bases at J, with 12 bases between the two ends. Germline lookup yields CDR1 SEHNR and CDR2 FQNEAQ (reference sequence). The CDR3 nucleotides are TGTGCCAGCAGCCCAATACGGAGGACTGAAGCTTTCTTT. Its protein product is CASSPIRRTEAFF.

Notes on this clone: The same CDR3 is also encoded by other DNA sequences in this sample. V usage is TRBV19 and J usage is TRBJ2-7, with D uncertain. Germline CDR1 LNHDA, CDR2 SQIVND (reference sequence). CDR3 size: 12 residues. V dropped 8 bases and J dropped 2 bases, with 10 bases sitting between them. The CDR3 region has the DNA TGTGCCAGTTCGACGGGCACCTACGAGCAGTACTTC. Translating it yields CASSTGTYEQYF.